The rows below give T cell receptor beta chains drawn from one sample of a study of regulatory T cells in long-lasting Graves disease. Using its own MiXCR run on the multiplex PCR reads, TCRdb lists one record per CDR3 protein. This sample yields around 460,000 distinct CDR3 sequences, of which 20% to 25% are seen a single time; around 13% belongs to the top ten. Sequences were derived from peripheral blood mononuclear cells (PBMCs), sampled when the disease was refractory, from a patient treated with antithyroid drugs. The receptors were sampled from a female donor with Graves disease. Both conserved end residues are part of each CDR3. Each record gives: CDR3 protein, CDR3 DNA, J gene, D gene, V gene, clone size. D genes are given only for firm matches. Some rows mark clone size as missing; the rest say once, few, many or name a class of expanded clone.

CDR3 protein: CASSTIAGGADTQYF
CDR3 DNA: TGTGCCAGCAGTACCATAGCGGGGGGCGCGGATACGCAGTATTTT
J gene: TRBJ2-3
D gene: TRBD2
V gene: TRBV6-1
clone size: NA

CDR3 protein: CASSWGQGDGYTF
CDR3 DNA: TGCGCCAGCAGCTGGGGACAGGGTGATGGCTACACCTTC
J gene: TRBJ1-2
D gene: TRBD1
V gene: TRBV5-1
clone size: many

CDR3 protein: CASSVGGGEAGELFF
CDR3 DNA: TGTGCCAGCAGCGTAGGTGGGGGAGAGGCCGGGGAGCTGTTTTTT
J gene: TRBJ2-2
D gene: NA
V gene: TRBV9
clone size: NA

CDR3 protein: CASSPGGNSPLHF
CDR3 DNA: TGTGCCAGCAGTCCTGGGGGTAATTCACCCCTCCACTTT
J gene: TRBJ1-6
D gene: NA
V gene: TRBV2
clone size: many

CDR3 protein: CASAGTYISQETQYF
CDR3 DNA: TGTGCCAGCGCCGGGACATATATCTCCCAAGAGACCCAGTACTTC
J gene: TRBJ2-5
D gene: NA
V gene: TRBV6-1
clone size: many

CDR3 protein: CASSPYGRLADPHEQYF
CDR3 DNA: TGTGCCAGCAGTCCCTACGGAAGACTAGCAGATCCCCACGAGCAGTACTTC
J gene: TRBJ2-7
D gene: TRBD2
V gene: TRBV27
clone size: few

CDR3 protein: CASGVYEQYF
CDR3 DNA: TGTGCCTCGGGGGTCTACGAGCAGTACTTC
J gene: TRBJ2-7
D gene: NA
V gene: TRBV6-1
clone size: many

CDR3 protein: CASSQAWGGDYEQYF
CDR3 DNA: TGTGCCAGCAGCCAAGCGTGGGGGGGGGACTACGAGCAGTACTTC
J gene: TRBJ2-7
D gene: TRBD2
V gene: TRBV12-3/TRBV12-4
clone size: NA

CDR3 protein: CASSPLTSGRAVGKDTQYF
CDR3 DNA: TGTGCCAGCAGTCCCCTGACTAGCGGGAGGGCCGTGGGAAAAGATACGCAGTATTTT
J gene: TRBJ2-3
D gene: TRBD2
V gene: TRBV28
clone size: few

CDR3 protein: CASSLIGTAYGYTF
CDR3 DNA: TGTGCCAGCAGCTTGATCGGGACAGCATATGGCTACACCTTC
J gene: TRBJ1-2
D gene: TRBD1
V gene: TRBV7-2
clone size: many

CDR3 protein: CATSDRRQIVQETQYF
CDR3 DNA: TGTGCCACCAGTGACCGTAGACAGATTGTTCAAGAGACCCAGTACTTC
J gene: TRBJ2-5
D gene: NA
V gene: TRBV24-1
clone size: many

CDR3 protein: CATKLQDQGEYGYTF
CDR3 DNA: TGTGCCACCAAACTACAAGATCAGGGGGAATATGGCTACACCTTC
J gene: TRBJ1-2
D gene: TRBD1
V gene: TRBV6-2/TRBV6-3
clone size: few

CDR3 protein: CASREAGAYNEQFF
CDR3 DNA: TGTGCCAGCAGAGAAGCGGGGGCCTACAATGAGCAGTTCTTC
J gene: TRBJ2-1
D gene: TRBD2
V gene: TRBV6-1
clone size: NA

CDR3 protein: CASSLLGGAYEQYF
CDR3 DNA: TGTGCCAGCAGCTTGCTGGGCGGAGCCTACGAGCAGTACTTC
J gene: TRBJ2-7
D gene: NA
V gene: TRBV5-5
clone size: NA

CDR3 protein: CAWSAEPATEAFF
CDR3 DNA: TGTGCCTGGAGTGCCGAACCGGCCACTGAAGCTTTCTTT
J gene: TRBJ1-1
D gene: NA
V gene: TRBV30
clone size: many

CDR3 protein: CASREVRGRQPQHF
CDR3 DNA: TGTGCCTCACGCGAGGTCAGGGGCCGGCAGCCCCAGCATTTT
J gene: TRBJ1-5
D gene: NA
V gene: TRBV19
clone size: NA

CDR3 protein: CASTGLGGAGTEAFF
CDR3 DNA: TGTGCCAGCACCGGGCTGGGGGGTGCAGGCACTGAAGCTTTCTTT
J gene: TRBJ1-1
D gene: NA
V gene: TRBV27
clone size: many

CDR3 protein: CASSAGFMNTEAFF
CDR3 DNA: TGTGCCAGCAGTGCAGGGTTCATGAACACTGAAGCTTTCTTT
J gene: TRBJ1-1
D gene: NA
V gene: TRBV27
clone size: many

CDR3 protein: CASSQTMPGLLTYEQYF
CDR3 DNA: TGTGCCAGCAGCCAGACGATGCCGGGACTCCTAACCTACGAGCAGTACTTC
J gene: TRBJ2-7
D gene: NA
V gene: TRBV14
clone size: NA

CDR3 protein: CSDGGTNEQYF
CDR3 DNA: TGCAGCGACGGAGGGACCAACGAGCAGTACTTC
J gene: TRBJ2-7
D gene: NA
V gene: TRBV20-1
clone size: once

CDR3 protein: CATMGLGGGNYNEQFF
CDR3 DNA: TGTGCCACCATGGGGCTGGGGGGCGGGAATTACAATGAGCAGTTCTTC
J gene: TRBJ2-1
D gene: NA
V gene: TRBV24-1
clone size: NA

CDR3 protein: CASSPGTGALGQYF
CDR3 DNA: TGTGCCAGCAGCCCAGGGACAGGTGCCCTCGGGCAGTACTTC
J gene: TRBJ2-7
D gene: TRBD1
V gene: TRBV7-2
clone size: many

CDR3 protein: CASSFPTTTDTQYF
CDR3 DNA: TGTGCCAGCAGTTTCCCGACTACAACAGATACGCAGTATTTT
J gene: TRBJ2-3
D gene: NA
V gene: TRBV28
clone size: many

CDR3 protein: CASQYERESSYEQYF
CDR3 DNA: TGTGCCAGCCAATACGAGAGGGAAAGCTCCTACGAGCAGTACTTC
J gene: TRBJ2-7
D gene: NA
V gene: TRBV6-1
clone size: many

CDR3 protein: CSVELSNTEAFF
CDR3 DNA: TGCAGCGTTGAACTATCAAACACTGAAGCTTTCTTT
J gene: TRBJ1-1
D gene: NA
V gene: TRBV29-1
clone size: NA

CDR3 protein: CASSHMSTRDRGLGSNQPQHF
CDR3 DNA: TGTGCCAGCAGCCACATGTCGACAAGGGACAGGGGGCTAGGGAGCAATCAGCCCCAGCATTTT
J gene: TRBJ1-5
D gene: TRBD1
V gene: TRBV7-8
clone size: NA

CDR3 protein: CASPGVTQAEQFF
CDR3 DNA: TGTGCCAGCCCGGGAGTCACCCAAGCGGAGCAGTTCTTC
J gene: TRBJ2-1
D gene: NA
V gene: TRBV2
clone size: NA

CDR3 protein: CASSRWTAMNTEAFF
CDR3 DNA: TGTGCCAGCAGCCGCTGGACGGCAATGAACACTGAAGCTTTCTTT
J gene: TRBJ1-1
D gene: NA
V gene: TRBV3-1
clone size: many

CDR3 protein: CASSLQAGGYQETQYF
CDR3 DNA: TGTGCCAGCAGCCTACAAGCGGGGGGGTACCAAGAGACCCAGTACTTC
J gene: TRBJ2-5
D gene: TRBD2
V gene: TRBV13
clone size: NA

CDR3 protein: CASCLQGDDNSPLHF
CDR3 DNA: TGTGCCAGCTGTCTTCAGGGGGACGATAATTCACCCCTCCACTTT
J gene: TRBJ1-6
D gene: TRBD1
V gene: TRBV7-2
clone size: many

CDR3 protein: CASSPERGREKLFF
CDR3 DNA: TGTGCCAGCAGCCCGGAGAGGGGCCGGGAAAAACTGTTTTTT
J gene: TRBJ1-4
D gene: NA
V gene: TRBV3-1
clone size: NA

CDR3 protein: CASGHTRYEQYF
CDR3 DNA: TGTGCCAGCGGGCACACCCGCTACGAGCAGTACTTC
J gene: TRBJ2-7
D gene: NA
V gene: TRBV6-1
clone size: NA

CDR3 protein: CASSLTGISDEQYF
CDR3 DNA: TGTGCCAGCAGCTTGACCGGGATCTCGGACGAGCAGTACTTC
J gene: TRBJ2-7
D gene: NA
V gene: TRBV11-2
clone size: few

CDR3 protein: CASWRILGALNTEAFF
CDR3 DNA: TGTGCCAGCTGGCGGATTCTTGGGGCCCTGAACACTGAAGCTTTCTTT
J gene: TRBJ1-1
D gene: NA
V gene: TRBV11-2
clone size: many

CDR3 protein: CASSIRADYSNQPQHF
CDR3 DNA: TGTGCCAGTAGTATACGGGCGGACTATAGCAATCAGCCCCAGCATTTT
J gene: TRBJ1-5
D gene: NA
V gene: TRBV19
clone size: NA

CDR3 protein: CASSYTGTSVETQYF
CDR3 DNA: TGTGCCAGCAGCTACACCGGGACTAGCGTAGAGACCCAGTACTTC
J gene: TRBJ2-5
D gene: TRBD2
V gene: TRBV6-1
clone size: many

CDR3 protein: CASSPTGGKNIQYF
CDR3 DNA: TGTGCCAGTAGCCCCACAGGGGGCAAAAACATTCAGTACTTC
J gene: TRBJ2-4
D gene: TRBD1
V gene: TRBV19
clone size: few

CDR3 protein: CASSSPERGLRGEKLFF
CDR3 DNA: TGCGCCAGCAGCTCGCCCGAGAGGGGCTTACGGGGTGAAAAACTGTTTTTT
J gene: TRBJ1-4
D gene: NA
V gene: TRBV5-1
clone size: NA